A selection of T cell receptor beta chains follows, all from one sample in a study of T and B cells in COVID-19 patients. One entry per CDR3 protein results from TCRdb running MiXCR on the multiplex PCR reads. This table holds about 7,000 distinct CDR3 sequences, approximately 24% found once. Sequencing was done on a sample of blood. The receptors stem from a human donor who had recovered from COVID-19. Each CDR3 is given with its conserved first and last residue. Fields, in order: V gene, CDR3 length, CDR3 protein.

V gene: TRBV6-5
CDR3 length: 14
CDR3 protein: CASSSTGVGEKLFF

V gene: TRBV6-5
CDR3 length: 14
CDR3 protein: CASRGGGTGQPQHF

V gene: TRBV5-1
CDR3 length: 15
CDR3 protein: CASSLSSSSGNTIYF

V gene: TRBV12-3/TRBV12-4
CDR3 length: 13
CDR3 protein: CASRGDGNQPQHF

V gene: TRBV10-1
CDR3 length: 18
CDR3 protein: CASSGGRPTRGAKNIQYF

V gene: TRBV5-4
CDR3 length: 14
CDR3 protein: CASSNPGQGDGYTF

V gene: TRBV20-1
CDR3 length: 14
CDR3 protein: CSARGGAVRETQYF

V gene: TRBV5-5
CDR3 length: 14
CDR3 protein: CASSAGQGTDTQYF

V gene: TRBV5-1
CDR3 length: 16
CDR3 protein: CASSSNSGGRGDTQYF

V gene: TRBV28
CDR3 length: 13
CDR3 protein: CASRGGLGEKLFF

V gene: TRBV5-6
CDR3 length: 20
CDR3 protein: CASSLWTSPGQNSGANVLTF

V gene: TRBV28
CDR3 length: 12
CDR3 protein: CAALGGKGRYTF

V gene: TRBV6-1
CDR3 length: 13
CDR3 protein: CASSEGQGASYTF

V gene: TRBV18
CDR3 length: 14
CDR3 protein: CASSRDNAAGELFF

V gene: TRBV15
CDR3 length: 15
CDR3 protein: CATSGTSGVQETQYF

V gene: TRBV6-6
CDR3 length: 13
CDR3 protein: CAVGGRPYNEQFF

V gene: TRBV19
CDR3 length: 14
CDR3 protein: CASSIRGSTDTQYF

V gene: TRBV5-1
CDR3 length: 16
CDR3 protein: CASSPGGAVLNEKLFF

V gene: TRBV6-5
CDR3 length: 14
CDR3 protein: CASSEPGPSNEQFF

V gene: TRBV7-2
CDR3 length: 14
CDR3 protein: CASSLRTGGQGYTF

V gene: TRBV20-1
CDR3 length: 15
CDR3 protein: CSARIQRGPVAEQYF

V gene: TRBV5-5
CDR3 length: 13
CDR3 protein: CASSRPGADTQYF

V gene: TRBV5-1
CDR3 length: 14
CDR3 protein: CASSLGQGVSPLHF

V gene: TRBV6-6
CDR3 length: 11
CDR3 protein: CASGSNQPQHF

V gene: TRBV6-5
CDR3 length: 12
CDR3 protein: CATPGEHRGAVF

V gene: TRBV7-2
CDR3 length: 14
CDR3 protein: CASTRDRGPYEQYF

V gene: TRBV19
CDR3 length: 18
CDR3 protein: CASSILQGLSGRYQPQHF

V gene: TRBV4-2
CDR3 length: 18
CDR3 protein: CASSQDHERGGSYNEQFF

V gene: TRBV5-5
CDR3 length: 17
CDR3 protein: CASSWGADYPPYNEQFF

V gene: TRBV5-6
CDR3 length: 19
CDR3 protein: CASSLGTGELGSYNSPLHF

V gene: TRBV7-2
CDR3 length: 13
CDR3 protein: CASSWTGRNEQFF

V gene: TRBV27
CDR3 length: 14
CDR3 protein: CASSLGQTNTEAFF

V gene: TRBV6-5
CDR3 length: 16
CDR3 protein: CASSYRRAGRGEKLFF

V gene: TRBV5-4
CDR3 length: 15
CDR3 protein: CASSSGTGIYNEQFF

V gene: TRBV4-2
CDR3 length: 17
CDR3 protein: CASSPRAGTSGAYEQFF

V gene: TRBV11-1
CDR3 length: 13
CDR3 protein: CASSPGTDNEQFF

V gene: TRBV10-3
CDR3 length: 14
CDR3 protein: CVTRSGGFTDTQYF

V gene: TRBV27
CDR3 length: 13
CDR3 protein: CASRRDSYYEQYF

V gene: TRBV7-2
CDR3 length: 12
CDR3 protein: CASSSGGVEAFF

V gene: TRBV6-5
CDR3 length: 16
CDR3 protein: CASSYSSSRRGTEAFF

V gene: TRBV29-1
CDR3 length: 13
CDR3 protein: CSVTGRANNEQFF

V gene: TRBV24-1
CDR3 length: 17
CDR3 protein: CATSDTTSGGNTGELFF

V gene: TRBV12-3/TRBV12-4
CDR3 length: 15
CDR3 protein: CASSLGTAPYNEQFF

V gene: TRBV6-5
CDR3 length: 15
CDR3 protein: CASSKDPLAKNIQYF

V gene: TRBV2
CDR3 length: 15
CDR3 protein: CASSQESSYNSPLHF